The 5 T cell receptor beta chains given below trace back to one sample, sequenced in a study of T cell changes during pregnancy in multiple sclerosis. Libraries were prepared by immunoSEQ multiplex PCR; TCRdb keeps only in-frame clonotypes and omits some of them. The sample shows approximately 42,000 clones, 80% to 90% of them seen only once. Sequenced here: CD4+ T cells from peripheral blood mononuclear cells, sampled before pregnancy. The receptors were gathered from a female donor with multiple sclerosis, enrolled in a pregnancy study.

The genes are TRBV19 and TRBJ1-1, with D perhaps TRBD1 (6 bases). V shed 5 bases and J shed 0 bases, with 19 bases lying between them. The CDR3 contains 17 residues. Per germline, CDR1 LNHDA and CDR2 SQIVND (reference sequence). The DNA for the CDR3 is TGTGCCAGTAGTCCCGCGGGGGCAGGAAGGTTGAACACTGAAGCTTTCTTT. It is translated as CASSPAGAGRLNTEAFF.

The V call is TRBV5-1, the J call TRBJ2-5; possible D gene TRBD1, 7 bases. Germline-derived CDR1 and CDR2 are SGHRS and YFSETQ. V lost 0 bases, J lost 5 bases, and 17 bases lay in between. CDR3 length: 16 amino acids. The CDR3 DNA reads TGCGCCAGCAGCTTGGGGTATGGAGGGGGCTCGGAGACCCAGTACTTC. This codes for CASSLGYGGGSETQYF.

This clone showed up just a few times. V usage is TRBV2 and J usage is TRBJ1-3; no clear D. CDR3 length: 15 amino acids. Germline V lookup: CDR1 SNHLY, CDR2 FYNNEI. Deletions cut 6 bases from V and 4 bases from J, with 16 bases between. The CDR3 region has the DNA TGTGCCAGCAGGCAGGCCAAGAATCCAGGAAACACCATATATTTT. Residues: CASRQAKNPGNTIYF.

The rearrangement links TRBV5-1 to TRBJ1-4; D may be TRBD1 (5 bases). V was pared by 0 bases and J by 3 bases, with 12 bases between. The CDR3 loop spans 16 amino acids. Germline loops: CDR1 SGHRS, CDR2 YFSETQ. The CDR3 nucleotides read TGCGCCAGCAGCTTGGGGGTCGACAGAGCTAATGAAAAACTGTTTTTT. It is translated as CASSLGVDRANEKLFF.

This clone has a handful of counts. V is TRBV30 and J is TRBJ1-2; D is uncertain. CDR3 length: 11 amino acids. The germline CDR1 and CDR2 sequences are GTSNPN and SVGIG (reference sequence). V was clipped by 2 bases and J by 7 bases, with 8 bases between them. Written as DNA, the CDR3 is TGTGCCTGGAGTCTGCCTATTGGCTACACCTTC. This codes for CAWSLPIGYTF.